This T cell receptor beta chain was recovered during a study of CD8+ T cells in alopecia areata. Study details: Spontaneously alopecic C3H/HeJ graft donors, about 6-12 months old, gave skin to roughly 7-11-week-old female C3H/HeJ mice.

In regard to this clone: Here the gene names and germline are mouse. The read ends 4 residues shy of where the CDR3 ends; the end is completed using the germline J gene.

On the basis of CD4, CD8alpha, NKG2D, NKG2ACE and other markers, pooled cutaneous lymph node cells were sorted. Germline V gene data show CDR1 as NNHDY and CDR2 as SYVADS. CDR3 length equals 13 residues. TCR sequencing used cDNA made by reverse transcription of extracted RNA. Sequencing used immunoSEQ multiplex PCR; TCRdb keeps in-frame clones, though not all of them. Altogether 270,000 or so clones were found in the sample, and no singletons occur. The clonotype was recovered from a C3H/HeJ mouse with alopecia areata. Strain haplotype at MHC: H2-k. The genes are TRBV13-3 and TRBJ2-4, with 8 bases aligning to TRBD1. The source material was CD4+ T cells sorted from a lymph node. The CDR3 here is CASSGQGLNTLYF. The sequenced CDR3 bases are TGTGCCAGCAGTGGACAGGGGCTGAAC.